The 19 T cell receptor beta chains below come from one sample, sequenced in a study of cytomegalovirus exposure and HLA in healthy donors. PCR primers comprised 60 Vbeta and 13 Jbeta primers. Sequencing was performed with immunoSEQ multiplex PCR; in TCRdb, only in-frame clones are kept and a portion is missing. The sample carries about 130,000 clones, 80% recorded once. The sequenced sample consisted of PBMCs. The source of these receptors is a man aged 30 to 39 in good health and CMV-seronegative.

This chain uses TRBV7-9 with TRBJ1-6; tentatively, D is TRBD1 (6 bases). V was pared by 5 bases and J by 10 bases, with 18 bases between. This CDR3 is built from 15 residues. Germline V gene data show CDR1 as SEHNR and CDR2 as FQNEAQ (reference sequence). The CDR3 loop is CASSPRGGSGSPLHF. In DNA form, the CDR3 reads TGTGCCAGCAGCCCAAGGGGGGGGAGCGGGTCACCCCTCCACTTT.

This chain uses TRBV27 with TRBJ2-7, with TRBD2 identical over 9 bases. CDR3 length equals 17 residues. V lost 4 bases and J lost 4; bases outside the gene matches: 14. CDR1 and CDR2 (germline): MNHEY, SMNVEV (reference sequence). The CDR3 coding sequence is TGTGCCAGCAGTTCCAACACCGGGACTAGCACACCATACGAGCAGTACTTC. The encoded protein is CASSSNTGTSTPYEQYF.

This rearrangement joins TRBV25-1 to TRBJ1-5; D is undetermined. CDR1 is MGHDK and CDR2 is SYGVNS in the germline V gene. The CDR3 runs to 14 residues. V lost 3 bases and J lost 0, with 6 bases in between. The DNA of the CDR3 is TGTGCCAGCAGTGACAGTTATAGCAATCAGCCCCAGCATTTT. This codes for CASSDSYSNQPQHF.

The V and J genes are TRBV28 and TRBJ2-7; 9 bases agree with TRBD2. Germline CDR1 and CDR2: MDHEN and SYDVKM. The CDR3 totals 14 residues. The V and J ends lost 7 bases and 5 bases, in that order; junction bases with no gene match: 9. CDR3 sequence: CASMGGRATHEQYF. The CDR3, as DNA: TGTGCCAGCATGGGCGGGAGGGCCACCCACGAGCAGTACTTC. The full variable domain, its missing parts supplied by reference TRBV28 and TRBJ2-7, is DVKVTQSSRYLVKRTGEKVFLECVQDMDHENMFWYRQDPGLGLRLIYFSYDVKMKEKGDIPEGYSVSREKKERFSLILESASTNQTSMYLCASMGGRATHEQYFGPGTRLTVT.

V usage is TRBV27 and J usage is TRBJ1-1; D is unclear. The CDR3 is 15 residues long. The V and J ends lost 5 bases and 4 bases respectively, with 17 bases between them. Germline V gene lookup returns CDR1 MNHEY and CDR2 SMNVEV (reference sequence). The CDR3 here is CASSRWATGSTEAFF. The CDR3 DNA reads TGTGCCAGCAGTCGTTGGGCCACTGGAAGCACTGAAGCTTTCTTT.

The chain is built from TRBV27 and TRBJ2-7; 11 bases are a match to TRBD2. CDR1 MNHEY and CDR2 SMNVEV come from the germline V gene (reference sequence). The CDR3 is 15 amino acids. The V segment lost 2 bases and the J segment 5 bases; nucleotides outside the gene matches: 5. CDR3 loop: CASSLLAGGVNEQYF. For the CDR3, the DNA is TGTGCCAGCAGTTTACTAGCGGGAGGTGTCAACGAGCAGTACTTC.

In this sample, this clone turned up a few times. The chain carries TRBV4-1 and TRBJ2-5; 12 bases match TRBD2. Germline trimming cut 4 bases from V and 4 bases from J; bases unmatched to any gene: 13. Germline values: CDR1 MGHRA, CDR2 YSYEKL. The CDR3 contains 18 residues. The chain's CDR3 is CASSPRRLAGGNGETQYF. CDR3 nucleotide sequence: TGCGCCAGCAGCCCAAGACGCCTAGCGGGAGGGAACGGAGAGACCCAGTACTTC.

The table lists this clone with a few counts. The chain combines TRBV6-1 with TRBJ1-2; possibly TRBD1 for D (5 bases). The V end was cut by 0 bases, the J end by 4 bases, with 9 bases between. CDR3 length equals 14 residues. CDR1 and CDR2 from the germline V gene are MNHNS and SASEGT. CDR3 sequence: CASSEATGSYGYTF. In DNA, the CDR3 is TGTGCCAGCAGTGAAGCTACAGGATCCTATGGCTACACCTTC.

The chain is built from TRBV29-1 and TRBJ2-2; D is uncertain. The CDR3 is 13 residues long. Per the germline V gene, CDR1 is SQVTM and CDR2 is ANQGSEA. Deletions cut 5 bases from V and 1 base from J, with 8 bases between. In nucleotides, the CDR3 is TGCAGCGTTATGGCGGAGAACACCGGGGAGCTGTTTTTT. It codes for CSVMAENTGELFF.

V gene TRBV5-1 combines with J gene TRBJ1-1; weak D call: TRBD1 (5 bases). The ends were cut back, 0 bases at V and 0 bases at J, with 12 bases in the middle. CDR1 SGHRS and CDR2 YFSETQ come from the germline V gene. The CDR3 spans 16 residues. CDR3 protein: CASSLVQGEVNTEAFF. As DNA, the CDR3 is TGCGCCAGCAGCTTGGTCCAGGGCGAAGTGAACACTGAAGCTTTCTTT.

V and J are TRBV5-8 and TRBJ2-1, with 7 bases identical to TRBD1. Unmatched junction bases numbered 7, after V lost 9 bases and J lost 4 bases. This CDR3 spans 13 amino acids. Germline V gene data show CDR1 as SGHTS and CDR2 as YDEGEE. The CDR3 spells CAMSDRTYNEQFF. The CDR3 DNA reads TGTGCCATGTCGGACAGGACGTACAATGAGCAGTTCTTC.

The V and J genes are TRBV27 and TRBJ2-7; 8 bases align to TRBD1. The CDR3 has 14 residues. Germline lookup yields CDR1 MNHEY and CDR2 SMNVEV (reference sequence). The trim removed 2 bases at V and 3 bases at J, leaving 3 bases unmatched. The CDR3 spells CASSLQGANYEQYF. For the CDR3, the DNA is TGTGCCAGCAGTTTACAGGGGGCAAACTACGAGCAGTACTTC.

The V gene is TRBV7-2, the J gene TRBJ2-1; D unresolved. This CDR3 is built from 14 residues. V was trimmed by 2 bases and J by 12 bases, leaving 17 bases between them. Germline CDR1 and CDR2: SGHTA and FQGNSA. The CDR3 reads CASSLSNQITGQFF. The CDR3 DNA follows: TGTGCCAGCAGCTTATCCAACCAGATAACGGGGCAGTTCTTC. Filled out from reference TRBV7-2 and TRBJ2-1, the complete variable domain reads GAGVSQSPSNKVTEKGKDVELRCDPISGHTALYWYRQSLGQGLEFLIYFQGNSAPDKSGLPSDRFSAERTGGSVSTLTIQRTQQEDSAVYLCASSLSNQITGQFFGPGTRLTVL.

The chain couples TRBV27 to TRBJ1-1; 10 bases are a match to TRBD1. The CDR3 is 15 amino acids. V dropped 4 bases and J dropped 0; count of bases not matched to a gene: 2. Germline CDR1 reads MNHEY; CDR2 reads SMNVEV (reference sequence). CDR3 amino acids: CASSWTGGLNTEAFF. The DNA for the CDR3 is TGTGCCAGCAGTTGGACAGGGGGGTTGAACACTGAAGCTTTCTTT.

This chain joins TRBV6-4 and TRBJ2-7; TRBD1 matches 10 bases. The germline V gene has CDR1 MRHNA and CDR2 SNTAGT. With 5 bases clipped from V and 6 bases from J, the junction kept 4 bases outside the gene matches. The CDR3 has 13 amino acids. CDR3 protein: CASSRDRGGEQYF. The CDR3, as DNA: TGTGCCAGCAGTCGGGACAGGGGCGGCGAGCAGTACTTC.

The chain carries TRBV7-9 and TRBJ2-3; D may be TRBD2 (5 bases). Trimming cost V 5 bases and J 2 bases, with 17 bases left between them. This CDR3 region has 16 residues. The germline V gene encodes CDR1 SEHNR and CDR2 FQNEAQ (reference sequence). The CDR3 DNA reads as TGTGCCAGCAGCGCCCGACTAATTACCCTCACAGATACGCAGTATTTT. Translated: CASSARLITLTDTQYF.

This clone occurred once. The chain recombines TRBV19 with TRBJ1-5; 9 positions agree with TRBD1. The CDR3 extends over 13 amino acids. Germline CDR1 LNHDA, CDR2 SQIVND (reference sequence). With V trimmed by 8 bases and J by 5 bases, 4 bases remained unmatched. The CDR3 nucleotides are TGTGCCAGTCAACAGGGGGCGTATCAGCCCCAGCATTTT. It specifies CASQQGAYQPQHF.

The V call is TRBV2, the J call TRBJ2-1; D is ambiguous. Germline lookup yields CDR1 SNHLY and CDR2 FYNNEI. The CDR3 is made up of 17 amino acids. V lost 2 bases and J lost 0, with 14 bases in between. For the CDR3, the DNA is TGTGCCAGCAGTGAAAGTAATCCACGGAGCTCCTACAATGAGCAGTTCTTC. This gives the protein CASSESNPRSSYNEQFF.

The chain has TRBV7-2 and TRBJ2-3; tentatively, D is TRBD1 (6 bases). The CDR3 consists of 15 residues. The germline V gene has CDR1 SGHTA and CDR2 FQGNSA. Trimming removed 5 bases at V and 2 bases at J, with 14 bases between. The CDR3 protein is CASSPYGQITDTQYF. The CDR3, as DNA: TGTGCCAGCAGCCCATATGGACAGATCACAGATACGCAGTATTTT.